One T cell receptor beta chain is described in this entry. No antigen is known for it. No much larger clonotype is one base removed from it; base qualities were not supplied. V is pared back by 4 bases and J by 3 bases, with 25 bases lying between the germline termini. From its cysteine to its phenylalanine, the CDR3 spans 18 amino acids. The kept DNA is CDR3 alone, 54 bases in frame from the first base. The germline V gene yields MDHEN for CDR1 and SYDVKM for CDR2. TCRbeta CDR3 regions were amplified from genomic DNA using the immunoSEQ Assay, a bias-controlled multiplex PCR. The source study handled its data this way. The number of nucleated cells in each sample was estimated from the amplification of reference gene primers within the assay. To quantify the absolute abundance of each unique TCRbeta CDR3 rearrangement, sequence reads were collapsed and filtered. For each sample, productive Simpson clonality was calculated as the square root of Simpson's diversity index across productive rearrangements. TCRdb obtained this table from immuneACCESS and retained in-frame rearrangements with V and J assigned. These tables miss some clones; where compared with another copy, unresolved V genes account for less than half of the shortfall, and the remainder is unexplained. That table is the source of V, J and clone size, and D and trimming were worked out from the DNA. Across this sample there are roughly 200,000 clones, with about 81% seen only once. Of the sample, about 11% falls within the top ten clones.

The data were taken from a study of blood T cell repertoires in COVID-19 (TCRdb year 2020). Regarding the complete study: Collaborator samples came from the United States, Italy and Spain and covered acute and convalescent phases of COVID-19. Nearly every sample came with metadata listing a de-identified subject ID, COVID-19 status, age in years and sex. Where HLA class I and class II types were available, the types were taken from metadata supplied by the sample provider, not from assay-based typing. The samples were drawn from the first 160 participants of the ongoing ImmuneRACE study and from over 950 subjects provided by 6 global collaborators. Deeply sampled blood TCRbeta repertoires from subjects exposed to, actively infected with, or recovered from COVID-19 were included in the dataset. The repertoires were released in a freely available public database intended as a resource for research on the immune response to SARS-CoV-2. The material from the prospective study consisted of cDNA or gDNA derived from T cells, B-cell-depleted T cells, or PBMCs. The full study reports these points: Clinical and demographic metadata were provided uncurated, with the amount varying by source and participant.

At one collaborating source in Seattle, patients were enrolled during active infection and were followed longitudinally through the course of disease. Collaborating institutions collected whole blood in K2EDTA tubes following their own protocols. Collaborator samples were shipped for TCRbeta analysis as frozen whole blood, isolated PBMCs, or DNA extracted from either sample type. The origin of this receptor is a woman older than 75 with COVID-19, enrolled during active disease. The sequenced sample was peripheral blood. The rearranged chain carries TRBV28 and TRBJ2-7; the D gene is perhaps TRBD2, on 7 matching bases. Here is the DNA: TGTGCCAGCAGTTCGGGGGGCCCGGGCCATAAAGACTACTACGAGCAGTACTTC. Translation gives CASSSGGPGHKDYYEQYF.